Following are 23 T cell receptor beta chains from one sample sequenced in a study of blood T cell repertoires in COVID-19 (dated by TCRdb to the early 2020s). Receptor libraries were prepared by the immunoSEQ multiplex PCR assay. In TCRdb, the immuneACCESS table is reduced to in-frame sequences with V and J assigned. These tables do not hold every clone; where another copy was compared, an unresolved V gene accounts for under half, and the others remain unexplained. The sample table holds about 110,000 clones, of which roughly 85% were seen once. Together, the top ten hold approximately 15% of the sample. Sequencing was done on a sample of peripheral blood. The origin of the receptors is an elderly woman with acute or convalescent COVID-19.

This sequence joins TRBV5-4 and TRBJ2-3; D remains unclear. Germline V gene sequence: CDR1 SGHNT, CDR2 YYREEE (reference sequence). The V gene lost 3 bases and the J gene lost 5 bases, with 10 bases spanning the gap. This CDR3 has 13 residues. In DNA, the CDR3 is TGTGCCAGCAGCTCAAACTTGCGAGATACGCAGTATTTT. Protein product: CASSSNLRDTQYF.

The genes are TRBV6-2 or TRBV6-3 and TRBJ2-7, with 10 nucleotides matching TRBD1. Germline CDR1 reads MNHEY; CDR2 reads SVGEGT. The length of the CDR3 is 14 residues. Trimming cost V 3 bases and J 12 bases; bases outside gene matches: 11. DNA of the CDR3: TGTGCCAGCAGTTATGGGACAGGGGCCCCTGACCCGTACGTC. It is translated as CASSYGTGAPDPYV.

CDR3 bases: TGCGCCAGCAGCCAAGACAGAGCGGGTCTAAAAAGGGAGTTCTTC. Translated, it gives CASSQDRAGLKREFF. V gene TRBV4-1 combines with J gene TRBJ2-1; tentatively, D is TRBD2 (6 bases). The V end lost 0 bases, the J end lost 14 bases, and 20 bases lay between the germline ends. Germline CDR1 MGHRA, CDR2 YSYEKL. The CDR3 has 15 amino acids.

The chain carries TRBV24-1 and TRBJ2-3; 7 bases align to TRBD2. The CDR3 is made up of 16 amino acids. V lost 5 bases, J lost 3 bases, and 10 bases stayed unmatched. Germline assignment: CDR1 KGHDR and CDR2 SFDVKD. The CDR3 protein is CATSVNGGSVTDTQYF. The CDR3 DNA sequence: TGTGCCACCAGTGTTAACGGCGGGAGCGTGACAGATACGCAGTATTTT.

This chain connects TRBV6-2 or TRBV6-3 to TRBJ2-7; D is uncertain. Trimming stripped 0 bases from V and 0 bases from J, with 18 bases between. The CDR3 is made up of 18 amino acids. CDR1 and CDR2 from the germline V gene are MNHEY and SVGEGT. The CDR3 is CASSYSEPATSISYEQYV. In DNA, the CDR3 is TGTGCCAGCAGTTACTCAGAGCCGGCGACTTCAATCTCCTACGAGCAGTACGTC.

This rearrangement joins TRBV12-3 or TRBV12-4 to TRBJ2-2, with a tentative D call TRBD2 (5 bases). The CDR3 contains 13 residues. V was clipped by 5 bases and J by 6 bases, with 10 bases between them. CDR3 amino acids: CASSTRLSGELFF. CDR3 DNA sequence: TGTGCCAGCAGTACCCGACTATCCGGGGAGCTGTTTTTT.

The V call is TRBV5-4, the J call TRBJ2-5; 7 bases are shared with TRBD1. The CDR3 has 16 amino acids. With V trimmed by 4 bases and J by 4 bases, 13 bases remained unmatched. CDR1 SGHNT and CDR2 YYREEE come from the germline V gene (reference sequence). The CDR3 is CASSHRASTGRETQYF. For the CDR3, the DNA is TGTGCCAGCAGCCACCGCGCTTCGACAGGGAGAGAGACCCAGTACTTC.

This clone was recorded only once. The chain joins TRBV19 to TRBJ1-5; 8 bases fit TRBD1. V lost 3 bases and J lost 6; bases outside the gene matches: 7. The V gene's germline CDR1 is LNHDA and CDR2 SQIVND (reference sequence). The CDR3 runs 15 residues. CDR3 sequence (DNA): TGTGCCAGTAGTATTGAGTCAGGGGGCGGTCAGCCCCAGCATTTT. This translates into CASSIESGGGQPQHF.

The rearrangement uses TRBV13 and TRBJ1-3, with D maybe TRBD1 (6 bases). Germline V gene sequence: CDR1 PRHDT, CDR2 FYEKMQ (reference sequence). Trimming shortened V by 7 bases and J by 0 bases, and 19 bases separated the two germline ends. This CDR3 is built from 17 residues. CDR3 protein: CASTKRTGFFSGNTIYF. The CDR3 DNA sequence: TGTGCCAGCACGAAACGCACAGGGTTTTTCTCTGGAAACACCATATATTTT.

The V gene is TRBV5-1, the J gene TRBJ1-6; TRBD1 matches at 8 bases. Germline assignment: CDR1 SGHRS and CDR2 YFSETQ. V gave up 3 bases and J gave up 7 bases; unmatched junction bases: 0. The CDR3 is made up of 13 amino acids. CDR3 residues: CASSWDRNSPLHF. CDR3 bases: TGCGCCAGCAGCTGGGACAGGAATTCACCCCTCCACTTT.

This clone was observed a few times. CDR3 DNA: TGTGCCAGCAGTTACAGGACAGGTACTAATCAGCCCCAGCATTTT. Amino acids: CASSYRTGTNQPQHF. This sequence joins TRBV6-8 and TRBJ1-5; 7 bases line up with TRBD1. Losses at the gene ends were 2 bases for V and 4 bases for J; bases not matched to a gene: 5. The CDR3 runs 15 residues. From germline, CDR1 is MNHGY and CDR2 SAAAGT.

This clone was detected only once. The CDR3 region has the DNA TGTGCCAGTAGTGGCCAGACAAATGAAAAACTGTTTTTT. Protein product: CASSGQTNEKLFF. This chain connects TRBV19 to TRBJ1-4; D is unclear. The length of the CDR3 is 13 residues. V shed 5 bases and J shed 5 bases, with 9 bases lying between them. Germline CDR1 is LNHDA and CDR2 is SQIVND (reference sequence).

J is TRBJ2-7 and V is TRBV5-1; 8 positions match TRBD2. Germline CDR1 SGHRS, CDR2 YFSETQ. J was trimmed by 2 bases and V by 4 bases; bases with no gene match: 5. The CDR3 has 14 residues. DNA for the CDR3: TGCGCCAGCAGCCCCACGGGAGGGGCCTACGAGCAGTACTTC. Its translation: CASSPTGGAYEQYF. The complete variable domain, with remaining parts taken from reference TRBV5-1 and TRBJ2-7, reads KAGVTQTPRYLIKTRGQQVTLSCSPISGHRSVSWYQQTPGQGLQFLFEYFSETQRNKGNFPGRFSGRQFSNSRSEMNVSTLELGDSALYLCASSPTGGAYEQYFGPGTRLTVT.

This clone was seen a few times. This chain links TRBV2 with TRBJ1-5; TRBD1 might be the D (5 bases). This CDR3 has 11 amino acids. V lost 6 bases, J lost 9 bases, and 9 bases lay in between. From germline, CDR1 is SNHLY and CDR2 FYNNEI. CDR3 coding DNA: TGTGCCAGCAGGGGGCGCGGGCCCCAGCATTTT. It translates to CASRGRGPQHF.

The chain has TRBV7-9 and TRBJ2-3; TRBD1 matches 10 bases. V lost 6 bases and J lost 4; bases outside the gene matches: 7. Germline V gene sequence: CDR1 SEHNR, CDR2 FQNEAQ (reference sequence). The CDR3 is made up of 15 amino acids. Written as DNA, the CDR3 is TGTGCCAGCAGACAGGGGACAGGGGCCTCAGATACGCAGTATTTT. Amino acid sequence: CASRQGTGASDTQYF.

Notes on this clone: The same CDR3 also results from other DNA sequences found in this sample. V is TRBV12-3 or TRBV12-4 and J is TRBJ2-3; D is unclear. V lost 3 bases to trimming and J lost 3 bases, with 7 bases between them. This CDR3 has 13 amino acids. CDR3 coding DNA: TGTGCCAGCAGTTTCCCAGGTACAGATACGCAGTATTTT. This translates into CASSFPGTDTQYF.

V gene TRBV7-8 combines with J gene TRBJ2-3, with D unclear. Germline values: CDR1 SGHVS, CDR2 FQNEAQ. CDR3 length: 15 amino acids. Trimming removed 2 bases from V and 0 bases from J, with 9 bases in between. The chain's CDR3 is CASSLRAPSTDTQYF. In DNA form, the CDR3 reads TGTGCCAGCAGCTTAAGAGCCCCCAGCACAGATACGCAGTATTTT.

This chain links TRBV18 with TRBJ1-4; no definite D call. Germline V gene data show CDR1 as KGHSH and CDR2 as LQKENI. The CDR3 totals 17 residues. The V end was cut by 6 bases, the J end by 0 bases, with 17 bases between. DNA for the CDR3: TGTGCCAGCTCGCCTCGTCTCGACACAGCAACTAATGAAAAACTGTTTTTT. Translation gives CASSPRLDTATNEKLFF.

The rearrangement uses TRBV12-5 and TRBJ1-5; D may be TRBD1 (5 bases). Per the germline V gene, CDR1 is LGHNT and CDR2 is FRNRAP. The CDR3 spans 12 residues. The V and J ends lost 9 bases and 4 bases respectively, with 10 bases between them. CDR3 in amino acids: CARYGGNQPQHF. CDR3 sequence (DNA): TGTGCTAGGTACGGGGGGAATCAGCCCCAGCATTTT.

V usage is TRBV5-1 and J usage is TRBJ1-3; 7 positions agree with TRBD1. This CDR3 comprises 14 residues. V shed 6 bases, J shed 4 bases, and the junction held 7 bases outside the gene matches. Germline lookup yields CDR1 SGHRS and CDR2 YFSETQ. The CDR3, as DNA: TGCGCCAGCAAATCGGGGACAGCCGGAAACACCATATATTTT. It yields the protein CASKSGTAGNTIYF.

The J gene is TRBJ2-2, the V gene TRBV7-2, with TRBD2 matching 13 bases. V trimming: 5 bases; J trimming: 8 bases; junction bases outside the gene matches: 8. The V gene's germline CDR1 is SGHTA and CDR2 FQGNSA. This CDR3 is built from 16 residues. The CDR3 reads CASSPRTSGRSGELFF. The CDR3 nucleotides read TGTGCCAGCAGCCCCCGGACTAGCGGGAGATCTGGGGAGCTGTTTTTT.

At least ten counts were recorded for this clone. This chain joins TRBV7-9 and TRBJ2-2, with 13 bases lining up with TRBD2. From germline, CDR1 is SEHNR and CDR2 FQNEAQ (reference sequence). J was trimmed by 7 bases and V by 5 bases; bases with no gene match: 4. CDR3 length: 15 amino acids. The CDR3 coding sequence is TGTGCCAGCAGCGATGGACTAGCGGGAGTCGGGGAGCTGTTTTTT. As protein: CASSDGLAGVGELFF.

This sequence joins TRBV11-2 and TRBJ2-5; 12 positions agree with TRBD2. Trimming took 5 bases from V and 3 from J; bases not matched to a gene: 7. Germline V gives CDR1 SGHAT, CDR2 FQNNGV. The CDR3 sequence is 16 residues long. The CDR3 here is CASSRSSGRVEETQYF. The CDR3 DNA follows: TGTGCCAGCAGCCGATCTAGCGGGAGGGTCGAAGAGACCCAGTACTTC. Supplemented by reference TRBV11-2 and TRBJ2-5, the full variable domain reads EAGVAQSPRYKIIEKRQSVAFWCNPISGHATLYWYQQILGQGPKLLIQFQNNGVVDDSQLPKDRFSAERLKGVDSTLKIQPAKLEDSAVYLCASSRSSGRVEETQYFGPGTRLLVL.